This T cell receptor beta chain was captured in a study of T-cell memory formation after mild COVID-19. About the study: Across donors, TCR clusters were largely donor specific.

In TCRdb, the 5' RACE reads were re-called with MiXCR into one record per CDR3 protein. The profile shows fewer than 500,000 distinct CDR3 sequences, around 25% of them singletons. Of note for this clonotype: Its specificity is not known.

The study's findings and limits: Cross-reactive memory seemingly joined, as some responding clones were found in pre-infection memory. CD4+ clones that contracted lay mainly in CM and EM; CD8+ ones lay in EMRA.

This clonotype originated in an adult woman who had mild COVID-19 (a few samples of this study predate the infection). Cell type and time point are not known. Sequencing was done on a sample of PBMCs or a T cell subset sorted from them (not recorded which).

The CDR3 spells CASSLSRQGARTGELFF. The CDR3 region has the DNA TGTGCCAGCAGCCTTAGCAGACAGGGGGCGAGAACCGGGGAGCTGTTTTTT. V gene TRBV7-8 combines with J gene TRBJ2-2, with TRBD1 identical over 10 bases. J gave up 5 bases and V 5 bases, and 11 bases lay outside the gene matches. The CDR3 covers 17 residues. Germline CDR1 is SGHVS and CDR2 is FQNEAQ.